Listed below are T cell receptor beta chains from one sample, sequenced in a study of CD8 T cells in Susac syndrome. Each CDR3 protein gets one entry after TCRdb re-called the immunoSEQ multiplex PCR reads with MiXCR. The sample has some 68,000 distinct CDR3 sequences; approximately 93% are singletons. Sequencing input: CD4+ T cells from PBMCs. Every receptor here comes from a human donor with Susac syndrome. Each CDR3 is given with its conserved first and last residue. The order of the fields is J gene, V gene, D gene, CDR3 length, CDR3 DNA, CDR3 protein. The D gene is left open where the match is weak.

j_gene: TRBJ1-1; v_gene: TRBV6-5; d_gene: NA; len: 16; CDR3nt: TGTGCCAGCAGTTTAGAAACCGGGACACTGAACACTGAAGCTTTCTTT; CDR3aa: CASSLETGTLNTEAFF
j_gene: TRBJ1-4; v_gene: TRBV18; d_gene: NA; len: 15; CDR3nt: TGTGCCAGCTCACCAAGTACCTTAGGGAATGAAAAACTGTTTTTT; CDR3aa: CASSPSTLGNEKLFF
j_gene: TRBJ1-4; v_gene: TRBV14; d_gene: TRBD1; len: 15; CDR3nt: TGTGCCAGCAGCCCTCAACAGGGGCGAAATGAAAAACTGTTTTTT; CDR3aa: CASSPQQGRNEKLFF
j_gene: TRBJ1-6; v_gene: TRBV3-1; d_gene: NA; len: 17; CDR3nt: TGTGCCAGCAGCCAATTAGGGGGACCCCTCTATAATTCACCCCTCCACTTT; CDR3aa: CASSQLGGPLYNSPLHF
j_gene: TRBJ2-5; v_gene: TRBV7-6; d_gene: NA; len: 14; CDR3nt: TGTGCCAGCAGCTTAAGTCAGCTCCAAGAGACCCAGTACTTC; CDR3aa: CASSLSQLQETQYF
j_gene: TRBJ2-5; v_gene: TRBV7-2; d_gene: NA; len: 15; CDR3nt: TGTGCCAGCAGCTTAGGGGTCCTTATGAAGGAGACCCAGTACTTC; CDR3aa: CASSLGVLMKETQYF
j_gene: TRBJ2-5; v_gene: TRBV2; d_gene: NA; len: 15; CDR3nt: TGTGCCAGCAGAGACCCAGGGACCCTCGGGGAGACCCAGTACTTC; CDR3aa: CASRDPGTLGETQYF
j_gene: TRBJ1-1; v_gene: TRBV6-2/TRBV6-3; d_gene: NA; len: 16; CDR3nt: TGTGCCAGCAGCCCCGGGACATCGGGCGGGAACACTGAAGCTTTCTTT; CDR3aa: CASSPGTSGGNTEAFF
j_gene: TRBJ2-7; v_gene: TRBV5-1; d_gene: TRBD2; len: 14; CDR3nt: TGCGCCAGCAGCGTAGCGGGGGGGCCCTACGAGCAGTACTTC; CDR3aa: CASSVAGGPYEQYF
j_gene: TRBJ1-1; v_gene: TRBV6-5; d_gene: NA; len: 14; CDR3nt: TGTGCCAGCAGTTACAGGAGGGAAGGCACTGAAGCTTTCTTT; CDR3aa: CASSYRREGTEAFF